This T cell receptor (beta chain) was retrieved from a study of T cells in Graves' hyperthyroidism and ophthalmopathy. Study details: Peripheral blood was secured at the point of initial diagnosis, before any treatment.

The germline CDR1 and CDR2 sequences are KGHDR and SFDVKD. The CDR3 spans 16 residues. Unmatched junction bases numbered 4, after V lost 1 base and J lost 5 bases. The source material, RNA transcripts, was used to amplify TCR beta CDR3 regions. The TCR CDR3 first-round RT-PCR relied on the HTBI primer set. TCRdb reprocessed the multiplex PCR reads via MiXCR and lists one record per CDR3 protein. The sample has roughly 400,000 distinct CDR3 sequences; 15% to 19% are singletons. Material for sequencing was blood. The receptor was derived from a woman under 30 with Graves' hyperthyroidism that later progressed to Graves' ophthalmopathy. This chain links TRBV24-1 with TRBJ2-1; 10 bases map to TRBD2. CDR3 sequence: CATSDFSGRVNNEQFF. Written as DNA, the CDR3 is TGTGCCACCAGTGATTTCAGCGGGAGGGTCAACAATGAGCAGTTCTTC.